The 20 T cell receptor beta chains below come from one sample, sequenced in a study of T cell changes during pregnancy in multiple sclerosis. The assay was immunoSEQ multiplex PCR, and TCRdb's table has in-frame clones only and misses some. The table lists 100,000 or so clones, 90% to 95% of them singletons. Sequenced here: peripheral blood, sampled before pregnancy. These receptors originate from a female donor with multiple sclerosis, enrolled in a pregnancy study.

This rearrangement joins TRBV6-5 to TRBJ1-1; tentative D call: TRBD1 (5 bases). The V and J ends lost 1 base and 4 bases respectively, with 10 bases between them. The CDR3 consists of 14 residues. Germline V gene sequence: CDR1 MNHEY, CDR2 SVGAGI. CDR3 in DNA: TGTGCCAGCAGTTACTTGGGGGGGTCCACTGAAGCTTTCTTT. It is translated as CASSYLGGSTEAFF.

The chain employs TRBV27 and TRBJ2-3, with TRBD2 matching 12 bases. The CDR3 runs 16 residues. Germline CDR1 and CDR2: MNHEY and SMNVEV (reference sequence). The V and J ends lost 5 bases and 1 base, in that order; junction bases with no gene match: 4. The CDR3, as DNA: TGTGCCAGCAGTGCCCGACTAGCGGGGGGCACAGATACGCAGTATTTT. Translating it yields CASSARLAGGTDTQYF.

CDR3 nucleotide sequence: TGTGCCAGCAGCTTAGGCTTCAGGGTGGCAATCAACACCGGGGAGCTGTTTTTT. This sequence encodes CASSLGFRVAINTGELFF. This chain uses TRBV13 with TRBJ2-2; the D gene is possibly TRBD1 (5 bases). Trimming took off 0 bases at V and 2 bases at J, with 16 bases between the two ends. The CDR3 is 18 residues long. Germline assignment: CDR1 PRHDT and CDR2 FYEKMQ (reference sequence).

V is TRBV2 and J is TRBJ1-5; D unresolved. The CDR3 contains 14 residues. The germline V gene encodes CDR1 SNHLY and CDR2 FYNNEI. With 0 bases removed from V and 2 bases from J, the gap between germline ends came to 5 bases. The CDR3 region has the DNA TGTGCCAGCAGTGAAGCTCGCGGCAATCAGCCCCAGCATTTT. Translating gives CASSEARGNQPQHF.

The J gene is TRBJ2-1, the V gene TRBV29-1; the D gene is possibly TRBD2 (5 bases). The CDR3 is 15 amino acids. The V end lost 2 bases, the J end lost 6 bases, and 17 bases lay between the germline ends. Germline V gene sequence: CDR1 SQVTM, CDR2 ANQGSEA. The CDR3 reads CSVEPDFDSVNEQFF. CDR3 DNA: TGCAGCGTTGAACCGGACTTTGACTCAGTCAATGAGCAGTTCTTC.

The chain couples TRBV27 to TRBJ1-2; no reliable D call. V was clipped by 5 bases and J by 5 bases, with 9 bases between them. The CDR3 loop spans 12 amino acids. Germline CDR1 reads MNHEY; CDR2 reads SMNVEV (reference sequence). The CDR3 sequence is CASSDRGYGYTF. CDR3 sequence (DNA): TGTGCCAGCAGTGACCGCGGGTATGGCTACACCTTC.

V and J are TRBV7-9 and TRBJ2-5; possibly TRBD1 for D (6 bases). From germline, CDR1 is SEHNR and CDR2 FQNEAQ (reference sequence). The CDR3 contains 16 residues. V lost 6 bases, J lost 5 bases, and 22 bases lay in between. Here the CDR3 DNA reads TGTGCCAGCAGTACCACGGGGACAAATTATTGGGAGACCCAGTACTTC. This codes for CASSTTGTNYWETQYF.

The V and J genes are TRBV7-2 and TRBJ1-3; 7 bases fit TRBD1. J was trimmed by 5 bases and V by 5 bases; bases with no gene match: 12. The CDR3 is made up of 16 amino acids. Germline V gene lookup returns CDR1 SGHTA and CDR2 FQGNSA. CDR3 amino acids: CASSKIDRVRRNTIYF. CDR3 nucleotides: TGTGCCAGCAGCAAAATTGACAGGGTTCGGAGAAACACCATATATTTT.

The genes are TRBV6-5 and TRBJ2-7; D is ambiguous. Germline V gene data show CDR1 as MNHEY and CDR2 as SVGAGI. This CDR3 has 14 amino acids. The V gene lost 0 bases and the J gene lost 0 bases, with 6 bases spanning the gap. CDR3 bases: TGTGCCAGCAGTTACTCCCAGTACTCCTACGAGCAGTACTTC. It codes for CASSYSQYSYEQYF.

V is TRBV7-9 and J is TRBJ1-4; no firm D call. Trimming took 3 bases from V and 13 from J, leaving 15 bases between them. The CDR3 is 13 residues long. The V gene's germline CDR1 is SEHNR and CDR2 FQNEAQ (reference sequence). As DNA, the CDR3 is TGTGCCAGCAGCTTTGAACGTTTAGATCGACTGTTTTTT. This sequence encodes CASSFERLDRLFF. Combining the CDR3 with reference TRBV7-9 and TRBJ1-4 gives the whole variable domain DTGVSQNPRHKITKRGQNVTFRCDPISEHNRLYWYRQTLGQGPEFLTYFQNEAQLEKSRLLSDRFSAERPKGSFSTLEIQRTEQGDSAMYLCASSFERLDRLFFGSGTQLSVL.

V is TRBV9 and J is TRBJ1-2, with D perhaps matching TRBD1 (5 bases). Germline-derived CDR1 and CDR2 are SGDLS and YYNGEE. Trimming shortened V by 3 bases and J by 6 bases, and 12 bases separated the two germline ends. The CDR3 covers 13 residues. Written as DNA, the CDR3 is TGTGCCAGCAGCGACAGGTTTATCGATGGCTACACCTTC. This gives the protein CASSDRFIDGYTF.

This clone showed up just once. CDR3 sequence (DNA): TGTGCCAGCAGCGTGTCTTGGACTAGCGACTACGAGCAGTACTTC. Protein sequence: CASSVSWTSDYEQYF. This chain links TRBV9 with TRBJ2-7; TRBD2 agrees at 9 bases. The germline CDR1 and CDR2 sequences are SGDLS and YYNGEE. After removal of 2 bases from V and 3 bases from J, the junction contained 6 bases not matched to a gene. The CDR3 is 15 amino acids.

The V gene is TRBV12-2, the J gene TRBJ2-3; no check of the table's D call, TRBD1, against the DNA was made. TRBV12-2 is flagged as a pseudogene. The length of the CDR3 is 14 residues. CDR3 bases: TGTGCAAGTCGCTTAATTCCAGAAACAGATACGCAGTATTTT. Protein product: CASRLIPETDTQYF.

As for this clone: No DNA is shown, since the ends of the CDR3 on it are uncertain; the CDR3 is the one TCRdb lists. V gene TRBV9 combines with J gene TRBJ2-7; whether TRBD1, the table's D call, matches the DNA was not checked. The length of the CDR3 is 19 amino acids, counting both ends. Germline V gene sequence: CDR1 SGDLS, CDR2 YYNGEE. The CDR3 loop reads CASSFGAGTGGFGSYEQYF.

This rearrangement joins TRBV5-1 to TRBJ1-2, with TRBD1 matching over 7 bases. The CDR3 totals 16 residues. Trimming took 7 bases from V and 7 from J; bases not matched to a gene: 19. Germline V gene lookup returns CDR1 SGHRS and CDR2 YFSETQ. The CDR3 loop is CASDYTTTGTVGGYTF. The CDR3 nucleotides are TGCGCCAGCGACTACACTACGACCGGGACAGTGGGTGGCTACACCTTC.

The chain employs TRBV29-1 and TRBJ1-1, with 9 positions matching TRBD1. The germline V gene has CDR1 SQVTM and CDR2 ANQGSEA. J gave up 0 bases and V 5 bases, and 4 bases lay outside the gene matches. This CDR3 spans 14 amino acids. CDR3 amino acids: CSVQGQGLNTEAFF. The CDR3 bases are TGCAGCGTTCAGGGACAGGGTTTGAACACTGAAGCTTTCTTT. Supplemented by reference TRBV29-1 and TRBJ1-1, the full variable domain reads SAVISQKPSRDICQRGTSLTIQCQVDSQVTMMFWYRQQPGQSLTLIATANQGSEATYESGFVIDKFPISRPNLTFSTLTVSNMSPEDSSIYLCSVQGQGLNTEAFFGQGTRLTVV.

With respect to this clone: Other DNA sequences in the same sample also yield this CDR3. The J gene is TRBJ1-1, the V gene TRBV7-9; D is uncertain. There are 13 residues in the CDR3. The V end lost 2 bases, the J end lost 2 bases, and 6 bases lay between the germline ends. The germline V gene has CDR1 SEHNR and CDR2 FQNEAQ (reference sequence). This chain's CDR3 is CASSLPGNTEAFF. In DNA, the CDR3 is TGTGCCAGCAGCTTACCGGGAAACACTGAAGCTTTCTTT. The full variable domain, with the rest looked up from reference TRBV7-9 and TRBJ1-1, is DTGVSQNPRHKITKRGQNVTFRCDPISEHNRLYWYRQTLGQGPEFLTYFQNEAQLEKSRLLSDRFSAERPKGSFSTLEIQRTEQGDSAMYLCASSLPGNTEAFFGQGTRLTVV.

This sequence joins TRBV19 and TRBJ1-1; 7 nucleotides agree with TRBD1. V trimming: 5 bases; J trimming: 1 base; junction bases outside the gene matches: 7. The length of the CDR3 is 15 residues. CDR1 is LNHDA, CDR2 SQIVND, per germline (reference sequence). CDR3 sequence (DNA): TGTGCCAGTAGTGGCCTTTGGACAGGGAACACTGAAGCTTTCTTT. Amino acids: CASSGLWTGNTEAFF.

The J gene is TRBJ2-3, the V gene TRBV5-1; 7 bases align to TRBD2. CDR3 length: 16 residues. Germline V gives CDR1 SGHRS, CDR2 YFSETQ. The V gene end was trimmed by 2 bases and the J gene end by 2 bases; junction bases not matched to a gene: 8. The CDR3 nucleotides read TGCGCCAGCAGCTTCCGCCTTAGCGGGCCCACAGATACGCAGTATTTT. This sequence encodes CASSFRLSGPTDTQYF.

The chain links TRBV15 to TRBJ2-7; D possibly corresponds to TRBD2 (6 bases). V lost 5 bases to trimming and J lost 0 bases, with 14 bases between them. CDR1 is LNHNV, CDR2 YYDKDF, per germline (reference sequence). This CDR3 has 15 amino acids. The CDR3 loop is CATSAGSLSSYEQYF. CDR3 coding DNA: TGTGCCACCAGCGCCGGGAGTCTAAGCTCCTACGAGCAGTACTTC.